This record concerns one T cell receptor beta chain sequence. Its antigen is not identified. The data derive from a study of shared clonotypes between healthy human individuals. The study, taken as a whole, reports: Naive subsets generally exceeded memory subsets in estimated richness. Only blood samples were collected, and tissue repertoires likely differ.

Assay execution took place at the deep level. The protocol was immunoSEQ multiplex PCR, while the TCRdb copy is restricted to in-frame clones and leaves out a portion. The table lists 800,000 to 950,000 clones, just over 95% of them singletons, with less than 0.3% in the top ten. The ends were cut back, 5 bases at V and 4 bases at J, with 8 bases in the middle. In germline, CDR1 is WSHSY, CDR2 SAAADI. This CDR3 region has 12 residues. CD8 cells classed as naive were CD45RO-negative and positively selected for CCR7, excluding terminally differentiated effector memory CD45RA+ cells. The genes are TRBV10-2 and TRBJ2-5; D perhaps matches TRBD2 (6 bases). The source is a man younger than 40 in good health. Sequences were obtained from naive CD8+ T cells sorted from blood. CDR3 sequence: CASSPEGETQYF. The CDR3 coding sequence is TGCGCCAGCAGTCCGGAGGGAGAGACCCAGTACTTC.